This TCR beta chain was recorded in a study of control samples from healthy donors and cancer patients (dated by TCRdb to about 2020). A note on this clone: Its antigen remains unidentified.

CDR3 length: 17 amino acids, cysteine to phenylalanine. The kept DNA is CDR3 alone, 51 bases in frame from the first base. Trimming costs V 4 bases and J 0 bases, and their ends lie 17 bases apart. The germline V gene (reference sequence) sets CDR1 to SGHNT and CDR2 to YYREEE. Library preparation was by the immunoSEQ multiplex PCR assay. TCRdb provides this immuneACCESS table in a form limited to in-frame rearrangements. Some clones are lacking; in checked studies, under half of them reflect an unresolved V gene, and why the rest are absent is not known. The sample's clone listing holds some 180,000 clones. Jointly, the top ten make up around 2% of the sample.

The clonotype originates from a woman in her twenties or thirties in good health. The sequence is built from TRBV5-4 and TRBJ1-3; the D gene cannot be resolved reliably. The sample comprised blood. The encoded CDR3 is CASSITGRPISGNTIYF. The DNA reads as follows: TGTGCCAGCAGCATCACCGGAAGGCCGATCTCTGGAAACACCATATATTTT.